Listed below are T cell receptor beta chains from one sample, sequenced in a study of cytomegalovirus exposure and HLA in healthy donors. Libraries were prepared by immunoSEQ multiplex PCR; TCRdb keeps only in-frame clonotypes and omits some of them. The data show more than 95,000 clones, more than 70% seen once. Sample: PBMCs. The source of these receptors is a man aged 45-60 years in good health and CMV-seropositive. CDR3s include the opening cysteine and the closing phenylalanine or tryptophan. The D gene is left open where the match is weak. Part of the rows lack a size; the others show once, few, many or a class for expanded clones.

j_gene	d_gene	v_gene	abundance	CDR3nt	CDR3aa
TRBJ2-7	NA	TRBV11-3	NA	TGTGCCAGCAGCTACAGGGTCCACGAGCAGTACTTC	CASSYRVHEQYF
TRBJ2-1	NA	TRBV7-9	NA	TGTGCCAGCAGCTTAAGTTTAAGGAGGCGCGATGAGCAGTTCTTC	CASSLSLRRRDEQFF
TRBJ1-2	NA	TRBV19	NA	TGTGCCAGTAGTATATCCCAGGGATATGGCTACACCTTC	CASSISQGYGYTF
TRBJ1-5	NA	TRBV12-5	few	TGTGCTAGTGGTTTCATCCAGCCCCAGCATTTT	CASGFIQPQHF
TRBJ2-7	NA	TRBV18	NA	TGTGCCAGCTCACCTGGTCAAGGGGGTCGGGGCTACGAGCAGTACTTC	CASSPGQGGRGYEQYF
TRBJ2-1	NA	TRBV4-1	NA	TGCGCCAGCAGCCTGGGCCCTTACTCCTACAATGAGCAGTTCTTC	CASSLGPYSYNEQFF
TRBJ1-1	NA	TRBV7-2	NA	TGTGCCAGCAGCTTAGACGTAACCGGGGCGGGACAAGCTTTCTTT	CASSLDVTGAGQAFF
TRBJ1-5	TRBD1	TRBV7-2	NA	TGTGCCAGCAGCCCGACAGGGGGGGGATATAGCAATCAGCCCCAGCATTTT	CASSPTGGGYSNQPQHF
TRBJ1-2	NA	TRBV19	NA	TGTGCCACCCTCGGGCGGGGGTTGTATGGCTACACCTTC	CATLGRGLYGYTF
TRBJ2-7	TRBD2	TRBV5-5	few	TGTGCCAGCAGCCGCGGACTAGGGTACGAGCAGTACTTC	CASSRGLGYEQYF
TRBJ2-5	TRBD2	TRBV2	NA	TGTGCCAGCATCGGACTAGCGGGAGGGCCGAGCGTGGAGCAGTACTTC	CASIGLAGGPSVEQYF
TRBJ1-5	NA	TRBV28	NA	TGTGCCAGCAGTTTATTCACGGAATCCCTGAGGGGCAATCAGCCCCAGCATTTT	CASSLFTESLRGNQPQHF
TRBJ1-5	NA	TRBV18	NA	TGTGCCAGCTCACCACCTGGGACAAAGAGTCAGCCCCAGCATTTT	CASSPPGTKSQPQHF
TRBJ2-3	NA	TRBV27	NA	TGTGCCAGCAGTTTACAGTTGGTGACAGATACGCAGTATTTT	CASSLQLVTDTQYF
TRBJ2-3	TRBD2	TRBV7-2	NA	TGTGCCAGCAGCCCGTGGACTAGCGGGAGCACAGATACGCAGTATTTT	CASSPWTSGSTDTQYF
TRBJ2-7	NA	TRBV5-1	NA	TGCGCCAGCAGCTCTGGACTGTACGAGCAGTACTTC	CASSSGLYEQYF
TRBJ1-1	NA	TRBV5-6	once	TGTGCCAGCAGCCCGGACAAGGGTGAAGCTTTCTTT	CASSPDKGEAFF
TRBJ1-1	TRBD1	TRBV11-2	NA	TGTGCCAGCAGCTTAGAAGGACAGGGGGCCGATGAAGCTTTCTTT	CASSLEGQGADEAFF
TRBJ2-2	TRBD2	TRBV5-4	NA	TGTGCCAGCAGCCTGACTAGCGGGAGTATCGGGGAGCTGTTTTTT	CASSLTSGSIGELFF
TRBJ2-7	NA	TRBV29-1	once	TGCAGCGCCCTGGGGAGCCAGGGGAGGGTCGAGCAGTACTTC	CSALGSQGRVEQYF
TRBJ1-3	TRBD1	TRBV19	NA	TGTGCCAGTAGTAACAGGGGGCAGTCTGGAAACACCATATATTTT	CASSNRGQSGNTIYF
TRBJ1-3	NA	TRBV13	NA	TGTGCCAGCAGCCGACAGCCGCCTGGAAACACCATATATTTT	CASSRQPPGNTIYF
TRBJ2-1	NA	TRBV5-4	NA	TGTGCCAGCAGCCGCCGGGACAATGAGCAGTTCTTC	CASSRRDNEQFF
TRBJ2-2	TRBD1	TRBV11-3	NA	TGTGCCAGCAGCTACGACAGGGGCGACACCGGGGAGCTGTTTTTT	CASSYDRGDTGELFF
TRBJ2-5	TRBD2	TRBV23-1	NA	TGCGCCAGCAGTCAATCAGACCCCCAGCGGGGGGGCCAAGAGACCCAGTACTTC	CASSQSDPQRGGQETQYF
TRBJ1-3	NA	TRBV7-2	few	TGTGCCAGCAGCCCACTAGGGGGGGCGCGAGGAAACACCATATATTTT	CASSPLGGARGNTIYF
TRBJ2-7	NA	TRBV10-3	NA	TGTGCCATCAGTGTGGGGCAGGGGAGCTCCTACGAGCAGTACTTC	CAISVGQGSSYEQYF
TRBJ1-6	TRBD1	TRBV6-5	NA	TGTGCCAGCAGTGCCCGGGACAGGGGACGGTCACCCCTCCACTTT	CASSARDRGRSPLHF
TRBJ2-1	TRBD2	TRBV5-4	NA	TGTGCCAGCAGCTTCGGACTAGCGGGAGTAGGATCCTACAATGAGCAGTTCTTC	CASSFGLAGVGSYNEQFF
TRBJ2-7	NA	TRBV5-1	NA	TGCGCCAGCAGCTTGGGGGTTTTCAGGGGAAGGAACGAGCAGTACTTC	CASSLGVFRGRNEQYF
TRBJ1-4	NA	TRBV6-6	NA	TGTGCCAGCAGTTACGGGGAGCCTAATGAAAAACTGTTTTTT	CASSYGEPNEKLFF
TRBJ1-5	TRBD1	TRBV10-3	NA	TGTGCCATCAGTGAAGACAGGGGGAGCAATCAGCCCCAGCATTTT	CAISEDRGSNQPQHF
TRBJ2-2	TRBD1	TRBV11-3	NA	TGTGCCAGCAGCTTAGGGGGGACAGTACTCCCCGGGGAGCTGTTTTTT	CASSLGGTVLPGELFF
TRBJ2-3	TRBD2	TRBV5-1	once	TGCGCCAGCAGGGTAATAGCGGGAAGGGCAGATACGCAGTATTTT	CASRVIAGRADTQYF
TRBJ2-3	TRBD2	TRBV7-9	NA	TGTGCCAGCAGCCTAATGGAACGGGGAGGGGATACGCAGTATTTT	CASSLMERGGDTQYF
TRBJ2-4	TRBD2	TRBV10-1	NA	TGCGCCAGCAGTGATCATCAGACTAGCGGGAGTATCAACATTCAGTACTTC	CASSDHQTSGSINIQYF
TRBJ2-7	NA	TRBV28	few	TGTGCCAGCAGCAATGGGGACTTGAGCTCCTACGAGCAGTACTTC	CASSNGDLSSYEQYF
TRBJ2-2	NA	TRBV19	NA	TGTGCCAGTAGTAATAGGGCAGGGTATGGCGGGGAGCTGTTTTTT	CASSNRAGYGGELFF
TRBJ2-5	NA	TRBV7-9	NA	TGTGCCAGCAGCCAGGGGGCGGGAGGGACAAAGACCCAGTACTTC	CASSQGAGGTKTQYF
TRBJ2-7	NA	TRBV29-1	NA	TGCAGCGCCCTGTCTTCTAACGGTTACGAGCAGTACTTC	CSALSSNGYEQYF
TRBJ2-7	NA	TRBV27	NA	TGTGCCAGCAGTTTATCGATGTCCTACGAGCAGTACTTC	CASSLSMSYEQYF
TRBJ2-1	NA	TRBV6-5	NA	TGTGCCAGCAGTCCCTTGGGGGGGGCCAACAATGAGCAGTTCTTC	CASSPLGGANNEQFF
TRBJ1-5	TRBD1	TRBV5-6	once	TGTGCCAGCAGCTTTGGGACAGGGAACAGTCAGCCCCAGCATTTT	CASSFGTGNSQPQHF
TRBJ1-2	TRBD1	TRBV29-1	NA	TGCAGCGTGTCGACAGGGACGAGCTATGGCTACACCTTC	CSVSTGTSYGYTF
TRBJ2-1	NA	TRBV5-1	NA	TGCGCCAGCTGGGGAGGGGGGCACTCCTACAATGAGCAGTTCTTC	CASWGGGHSYNEQFF
TRBJ2-1	TRBD2	TRBV4-2	NA	TGTGCCAGCAGCCACGGGACTAGCGGGAGCACCTACAATGAGCAGTTCTTC	CASSHGTSGSTYNEQFF
TRBJ1-5	TRBD1	TRBV7-9	NA	TGTGCCAGCAGCTTCGGGGACAGGGGGACAAGCAATCAGCCCCAGCATTTT	CASSFGDRGTSNQPQHF
TRBJ2-2	NA	TRBV5-5	NA	TGTGCCAGCAGCTTACGACAGACCCTTTACACCGGGGAGCTGTTTTTT	CASSLRQTLYTGELFF
TRBJ1-3	TRBD1	TRBV7-9	NA	TGTGCCAGCAGCTTGGGCGACCGGGACAGTGTCTCTGGAAACACCATATATTTT	CASSLGDRDSVSGNTIYF
TRBJ2-2	TRBD2	TRBV19	once	TGTGCCAGTAGTATCCCCCTGGAGCGGGAGTCGACCGGGGAGCTGTTTTTT	CASSIPLERESTGELFF
TRBJ1-5	TRBD1	TRBV5-8	few	TGTGCCAGCAGCTGGGAAGGGGACAGATACAATCAGCCCCAGCATTTT	CASSWEGDRYNQPQHF
TRBJ2-3	NA	TRBV2	NA	TGTGCCAGCAGGCCACAGGGGTCGGACTATTGGGGCACAGATACGCAGTATTTT	CASRPQGSDYWGTDTQYF
TRBJ1-1	NA	TRBV30	NA	TGTGCCTGGAGTGTAAAAGTCAGTGGCACTGAAGCTTTCTTT	CAWSVKVSGTEAFF
TRBJ2-1	TRBD2	TRBV6-1	NA	TGTGCCAGCAGTGAAGTCGGGGGGACCAATGAGCAGTTCTTC	CASSEVGGTNEQFF
TRBJ2-7	TRBD2	TRBV19	NA	TGTGCCAGTAGGGATTCTAGCGGGAACGGCTACGAGCAGTACTTC	CASRDSSGNGYEQYF